This TCR beta chain was identified during a study of T cells expressing NK-cell markers. At the level of the study: The eight sequenced donors comprised seven who were HCMV-seropositive and one who was seronegative. General study points: More than 5 donors showed dominant NKG2C+ clonotypes comprising about 1.0-7.0% of their CD8+ T cells.

Concerning this clonotype: Its antigen is as yet unknown.

The TCR beta cDNA came from 5'RACE template switching with UMIs. From the 5' RACE reads, TCRdb lists one entry per CDR3 protein and no DNA. The listing records 200,000 to 300,000 distinct CDR3 sequences. The sequence was obtained from a man aged 18-30 years in good health. The specimen was blood T cells: a sorted CD56 or NKG2C T cell subset, CD4+ or CD8+ T cells, or bulk PBMC T cells (not recorded which).

CDR3 sequence reads: CASSFNGISYNEQFF. V and J are TRBV11-1 and TRBJ2-1. Germline CDR1 reads SGHAT; CDR2 reads FQDESV (reference sequence). The CDR3 length is 15 residues.